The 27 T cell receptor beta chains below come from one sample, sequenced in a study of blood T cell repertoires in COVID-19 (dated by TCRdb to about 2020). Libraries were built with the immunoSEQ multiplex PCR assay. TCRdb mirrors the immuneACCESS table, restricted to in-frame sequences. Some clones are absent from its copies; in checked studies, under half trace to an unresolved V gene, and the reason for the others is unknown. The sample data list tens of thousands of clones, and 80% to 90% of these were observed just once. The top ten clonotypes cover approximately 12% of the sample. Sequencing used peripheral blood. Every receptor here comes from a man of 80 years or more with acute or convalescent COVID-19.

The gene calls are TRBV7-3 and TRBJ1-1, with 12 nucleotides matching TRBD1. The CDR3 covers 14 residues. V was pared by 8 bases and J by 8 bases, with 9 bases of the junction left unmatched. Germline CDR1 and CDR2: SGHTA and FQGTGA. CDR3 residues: CASRRGQGAGEAFF. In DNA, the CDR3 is TGTGCCAGCCGCCGGGGACAGGGGGCGGGGGAAGCTTTCTTT.

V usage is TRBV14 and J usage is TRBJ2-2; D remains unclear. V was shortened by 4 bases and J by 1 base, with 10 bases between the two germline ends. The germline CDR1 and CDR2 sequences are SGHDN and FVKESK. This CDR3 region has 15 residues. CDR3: CASSRSTGNTGELFF. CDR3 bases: TGTGCCAGCAGCCGCTCAACGGGGAACACCGGGGAGCTGTTTTTT.

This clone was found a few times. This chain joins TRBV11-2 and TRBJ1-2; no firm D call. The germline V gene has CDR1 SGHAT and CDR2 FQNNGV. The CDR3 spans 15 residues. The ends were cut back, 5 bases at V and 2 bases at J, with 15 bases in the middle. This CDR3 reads CASSLIEEWNYGYTF. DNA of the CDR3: TGTGCCAGCAGCCTGATCGAGGAGTGGAACTATGGCTACACCTTC.

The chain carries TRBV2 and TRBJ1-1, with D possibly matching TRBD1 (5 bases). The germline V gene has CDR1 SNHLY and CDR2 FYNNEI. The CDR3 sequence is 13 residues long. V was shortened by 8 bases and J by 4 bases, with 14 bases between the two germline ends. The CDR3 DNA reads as TGTGCCAGCCAAAGGGGATTGGGCACTGAAGCTTTCTTT. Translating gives CASQRGLGTEAFF.

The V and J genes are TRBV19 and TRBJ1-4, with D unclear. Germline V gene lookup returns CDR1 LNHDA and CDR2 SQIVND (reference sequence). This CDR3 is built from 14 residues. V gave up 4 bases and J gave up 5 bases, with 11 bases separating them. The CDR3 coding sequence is TGTGCCAGTAGTACGGGGAATGGGAATGAAAAACTGTTTTTT. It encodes CASSTGNGNEKLFF.

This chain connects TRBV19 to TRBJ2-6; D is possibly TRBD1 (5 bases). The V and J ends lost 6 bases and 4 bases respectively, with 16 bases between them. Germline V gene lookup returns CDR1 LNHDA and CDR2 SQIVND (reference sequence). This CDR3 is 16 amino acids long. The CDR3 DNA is TGTGCCAGTAGGAATACAGGATTAGGAGGGGCCAACGTCCTGACTTTC. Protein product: CASRNTGLGGANVLTF.

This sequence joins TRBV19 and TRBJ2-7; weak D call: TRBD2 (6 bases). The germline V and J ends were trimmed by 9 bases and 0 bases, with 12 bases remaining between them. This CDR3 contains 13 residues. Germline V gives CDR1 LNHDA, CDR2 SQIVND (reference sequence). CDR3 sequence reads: CARAEGSSYEQYF. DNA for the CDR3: TGTGCCAGGGCGGAGGGCAGCTCCTACGAGCAGTACTTC.

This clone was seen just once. Written as DNA, the CDR3 is TGTGCCAGTAGTATAGGGCAGGGATCTTTCTATGGCTACACCTTC. Residues: CASSIGQGSFYGYTF. The chain couples TRBV19 to TRBJ1-2; the D gene is possibly TRBD1 (5 bases). Germline V CDR1 and CDR2: LNHDA, SQIVND (reference sequence). Trimming shortened V by 1 base and J by 4 bases, and 13 bases separated the two germline ends. The CDR3 spans 15 residues.

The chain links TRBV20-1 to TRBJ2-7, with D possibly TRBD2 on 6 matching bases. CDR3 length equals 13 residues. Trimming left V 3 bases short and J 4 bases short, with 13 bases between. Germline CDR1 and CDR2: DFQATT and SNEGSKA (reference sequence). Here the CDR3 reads CSASKTGEYEQYF. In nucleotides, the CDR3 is TGCAGTGCTAGTAAAACGGGAGAGTACGAGCAGTACTTC.

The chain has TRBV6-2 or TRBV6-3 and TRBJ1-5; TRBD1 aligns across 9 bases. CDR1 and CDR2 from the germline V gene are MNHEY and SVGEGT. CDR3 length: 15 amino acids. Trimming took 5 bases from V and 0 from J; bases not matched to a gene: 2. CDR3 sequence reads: CASSGDRDSNQPQHF. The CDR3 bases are TGTGCCAGCAGTGGGGACAGGGATAGCAATCAGCCCCAGCATTTT.

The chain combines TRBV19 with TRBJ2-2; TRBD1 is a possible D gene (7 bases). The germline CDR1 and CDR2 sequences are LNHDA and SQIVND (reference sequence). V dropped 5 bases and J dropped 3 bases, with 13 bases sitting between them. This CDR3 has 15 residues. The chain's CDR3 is CASSFSGGYTGELFF. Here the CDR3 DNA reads TGTGCCAGTAGTTTTTCAGGGGGGTACACCGGGGAGCTGTTTTTT.

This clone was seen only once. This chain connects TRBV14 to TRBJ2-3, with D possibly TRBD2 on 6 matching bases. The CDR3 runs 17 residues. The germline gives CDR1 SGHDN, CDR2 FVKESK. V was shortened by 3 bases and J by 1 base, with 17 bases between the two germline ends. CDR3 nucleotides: TGTGCCAGCAGCCACCCCAAAAGGGCTAGCGGCACAGATACGCAGTATTTT. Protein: CASSHPKRASGTDTQYF.

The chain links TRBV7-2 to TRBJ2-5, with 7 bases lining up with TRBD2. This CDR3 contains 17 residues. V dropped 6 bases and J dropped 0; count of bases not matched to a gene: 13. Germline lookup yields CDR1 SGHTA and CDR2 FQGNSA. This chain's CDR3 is CASRGTGGSRYQETQYF. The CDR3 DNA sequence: TGTGCCAGCAGAGGGACGGGAGGATCAAGGTACCAAGAGACCCAGTACTTC. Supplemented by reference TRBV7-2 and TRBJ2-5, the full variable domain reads GAGVSQSPSNKVTEKGKDVELRCDPISGHTALYWYRQSLGQGLEFLIYFQGNSAPDKSGLPSDRFSAERTGGSVSTLTIQRTQQEDSAVYLCASRGTGGSRYQETQYFGPGTRLLVL.

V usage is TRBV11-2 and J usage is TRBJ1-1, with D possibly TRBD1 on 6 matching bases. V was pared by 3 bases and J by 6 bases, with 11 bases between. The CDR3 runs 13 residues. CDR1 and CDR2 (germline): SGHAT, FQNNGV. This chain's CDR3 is CASSLNRAAEAFF. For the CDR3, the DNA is TGTGCCAGCAGCTTGAACAGGGCCGCTGAAGCTTTCTTT.

CDR3 sequence: CASSESGGDSPLHF. The CDR3 DNA sequence: TGTGCCAGCAGTGAATCTGGGGGCGACTCACCCCTCCACTTT. This rearrangement joins TRBV6-1 to TRBJ1-6; TRBD1 is a possible D gene (6 bases). The CDR3 loop spans 14 amino acids. V was cut by 2 bases and J by 10 bases, with 12 bases left in between. From germline, CDR1 is MNHNS and CDR2 SASEGT.

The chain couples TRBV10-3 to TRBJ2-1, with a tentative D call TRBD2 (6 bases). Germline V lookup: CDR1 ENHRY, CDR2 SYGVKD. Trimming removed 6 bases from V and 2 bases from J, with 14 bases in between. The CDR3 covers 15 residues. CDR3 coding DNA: TGTGCCATCAGAGAGGACCGGGAGACCTACAATGAGCAGTTCTTC. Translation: CAIREDRETYNEQFF.

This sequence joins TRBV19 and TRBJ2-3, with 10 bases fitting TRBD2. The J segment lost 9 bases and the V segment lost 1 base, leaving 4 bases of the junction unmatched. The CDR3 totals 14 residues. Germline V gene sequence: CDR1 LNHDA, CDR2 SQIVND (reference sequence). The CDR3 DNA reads TGTGCCAGTAGTATAGGGCTAGCGGGAGTCACGCAGTATTTT. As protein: CASSIGLAGVTQYF.

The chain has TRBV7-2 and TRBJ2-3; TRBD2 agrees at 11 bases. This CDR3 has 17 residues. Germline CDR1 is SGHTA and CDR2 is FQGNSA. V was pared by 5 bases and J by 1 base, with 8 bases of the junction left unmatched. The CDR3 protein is CASSGASGGTRTDTQYF. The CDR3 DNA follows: TGTGCCAGCAGCGGTGCTAGCGGGGGGACTCGCACAGATACGCAGTATTTT.

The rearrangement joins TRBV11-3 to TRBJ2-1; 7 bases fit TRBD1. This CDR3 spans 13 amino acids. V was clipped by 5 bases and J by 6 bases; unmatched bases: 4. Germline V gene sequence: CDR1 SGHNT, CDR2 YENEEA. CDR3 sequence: CASSPGQSNEQFF. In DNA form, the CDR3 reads TGTGCCAGCAGCCCGGGACAGAGCAATGAGCAGTTCTTC.

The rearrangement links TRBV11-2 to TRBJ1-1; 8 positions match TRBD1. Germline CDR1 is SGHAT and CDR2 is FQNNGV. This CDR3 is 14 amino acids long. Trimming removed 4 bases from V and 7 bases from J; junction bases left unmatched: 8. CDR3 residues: CASSSDRGLSEAFF. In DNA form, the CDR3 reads TGTGCCAGCAGCTCCGACAGGGGATTGAGTGAAGCTTTCTTT.

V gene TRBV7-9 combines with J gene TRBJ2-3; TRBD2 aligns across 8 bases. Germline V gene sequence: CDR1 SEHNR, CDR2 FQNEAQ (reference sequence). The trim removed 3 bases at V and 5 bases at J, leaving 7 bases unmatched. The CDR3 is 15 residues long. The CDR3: CASSFWGLEGDTQYF. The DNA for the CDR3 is TGTGCCAGCAGCTTTTGGGGACTAGAGGGAGATACGCAGTATTTT. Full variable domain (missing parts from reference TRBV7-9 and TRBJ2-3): DTGVSQNPRHKITKRGQNVTFRCDPISEHNRLYWYRQTLGQGPEFLTYFQNEAQLEKSRLLSDRFSAERPKGSFSTLEIQRTEQGDSAMYLCASSFWGLEGDTQYFGPGTRLTVL.

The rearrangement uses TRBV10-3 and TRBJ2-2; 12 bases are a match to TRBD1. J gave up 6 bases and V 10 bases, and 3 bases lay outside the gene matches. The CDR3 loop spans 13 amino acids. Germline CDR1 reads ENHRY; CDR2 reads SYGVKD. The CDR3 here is CASRDRGPGELFF. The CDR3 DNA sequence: TGTGCCAGCCGGGACAGGGGGCCCGGGGAGCTGTTTTTT.

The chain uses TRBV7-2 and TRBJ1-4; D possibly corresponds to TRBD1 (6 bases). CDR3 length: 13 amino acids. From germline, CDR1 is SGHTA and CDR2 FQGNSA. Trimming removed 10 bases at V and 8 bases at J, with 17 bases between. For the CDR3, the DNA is TGTGCCACTCATAGGGGGTCGGGCGAAAAACTGTTTTTT. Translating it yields CATHRGSGEKLFF.

The DNA of the CDR3 is TGTGCCAGCAGCCAAGCGCCCCGGGACAGGGTCCATGGCTACACCTTC. Amino acids: CASSQAPRDRVHGYTF. The J gene is TRBJ1-2, the V gene TRBV3-1 (or the pseudogene TRBV3-2); TRBD1 agrees at 9 bases. With 1 base clipped from V and 6 bases from J, the junction kept 9 bases outside the gene matches. Looked up from germline, CDR1 is LGHDT and CDR2 is YNNKEL (reference sequence). The CDR3 spans 16 residues.

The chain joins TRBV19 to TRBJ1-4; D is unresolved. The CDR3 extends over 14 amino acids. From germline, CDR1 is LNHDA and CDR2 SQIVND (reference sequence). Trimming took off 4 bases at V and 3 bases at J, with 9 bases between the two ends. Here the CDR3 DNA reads TGTGCCAGTAGTACCGGGGATCCTAATGAAAAACTGTTTTTT. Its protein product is CASSTGDPNEKLFF.

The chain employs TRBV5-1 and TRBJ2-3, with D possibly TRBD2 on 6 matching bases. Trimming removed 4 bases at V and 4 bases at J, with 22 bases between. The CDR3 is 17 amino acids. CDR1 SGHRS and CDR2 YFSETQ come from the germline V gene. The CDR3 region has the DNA TGCGCCAGCAGCCCCGATCCGACTAGATTGGTCGCAGATACGCAGTATTTT. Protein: CASSPDPTRLVADTQYF.

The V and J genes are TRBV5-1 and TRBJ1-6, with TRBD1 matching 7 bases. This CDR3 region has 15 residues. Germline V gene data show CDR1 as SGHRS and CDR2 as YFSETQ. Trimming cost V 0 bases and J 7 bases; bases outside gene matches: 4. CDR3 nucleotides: TGCGCCAGCAGCTTGGACAGGGGAGGAAATTCACCCCTCCACTTT. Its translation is CASSLDRGGNSPLHF.